This T cell receptor beta chain was identified during a study of cytomegalovirus exposure and HLA in healthy donors. The CDR3 covers 17 residues. The V gene end was trimmed by 2 bases and the J gene end by 7 bases; junction bases not matched to a gene: 13. Germline V gene sequence: CDR1 LGHNT, CDR2 FRNRAP. PCR used 60 Vbeta primers and 13 Jbeta primers. Using immunoSEQ multiplex PCR, the repertoire was profiled, and TCRdb retains in-frame clones only, with some absent. The table shows 75,000 or so clones, with 65% to 70% occurring only once. The clonotype comes from a middle-aged man in good health and CMV-seropositive. The material sequenced was PBMCs. The chain carries TRBV12-5 and TRBJ2-5, with 10 bases matching TRBD2. CDR3 amino acids: CASGLSSGTSAVGTQYF. For the CDR3, the DNA is TGTGCTAGTGGTTTGTCGTCCGGGACTAGCGCCGTCGGGACCCAGTACTTC.